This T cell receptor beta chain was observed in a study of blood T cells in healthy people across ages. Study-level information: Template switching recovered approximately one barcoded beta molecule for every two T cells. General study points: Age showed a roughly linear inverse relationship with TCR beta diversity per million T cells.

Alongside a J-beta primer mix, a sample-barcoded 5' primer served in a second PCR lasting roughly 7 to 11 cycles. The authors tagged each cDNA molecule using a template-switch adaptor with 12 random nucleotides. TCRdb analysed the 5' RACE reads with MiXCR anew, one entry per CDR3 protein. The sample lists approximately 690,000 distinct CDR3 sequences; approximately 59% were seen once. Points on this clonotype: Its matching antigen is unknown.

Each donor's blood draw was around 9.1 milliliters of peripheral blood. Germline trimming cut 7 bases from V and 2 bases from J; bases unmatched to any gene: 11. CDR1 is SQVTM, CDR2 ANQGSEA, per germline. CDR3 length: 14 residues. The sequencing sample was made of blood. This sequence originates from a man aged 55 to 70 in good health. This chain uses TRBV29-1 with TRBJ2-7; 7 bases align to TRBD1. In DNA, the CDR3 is TGCAGCGCCCCTCAGGGGGTATTCCCCTACGAGCAGTACTTC. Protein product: CSAPQGVFPYEQYF.